This TCR beta chain is drawn from a study of T cell responses to AZD1222 COVID-19 vaccine. Whole-study results and caveats: The reported proportion of spike-specific TCRs targeting unmutated variant regions was nearly half. Clonal diversity was possibly underestimated; the donors were predominantly white British and more often female. At baseline, seropositivity was found in only five or six AZD1222 recipients. Two doses of AZD1222 preceded a rise in Spike-specific TCR breadth and depth.

The CDR3 has 18 residues. Profiled with immunoSEQ multiplex PCR; TCRdb holds only in-frame clones, not every one. This table has around 160,000 clones, about 91% appearing once. About this clone itself: Its antigen remains unknown.

Sequenced material: peripheral blood, taken on day 0 of AZD1222 vaccination. The sequence came from an adult in good health. V gene TRBV21-1 combines with J gene TRBJ2-7; TRBD1, the table's D call, lacks a check against the DNA. TRBV21-1 is marked as a pseudogene. The CDR3 nucleotides read TGTGCCAGCAGCAAATCAGGAGAAGCGCAGGGGGATCCCTACGAGCAGTACTTC. Its translation: CASSKSGEAQGDPYEQYF.